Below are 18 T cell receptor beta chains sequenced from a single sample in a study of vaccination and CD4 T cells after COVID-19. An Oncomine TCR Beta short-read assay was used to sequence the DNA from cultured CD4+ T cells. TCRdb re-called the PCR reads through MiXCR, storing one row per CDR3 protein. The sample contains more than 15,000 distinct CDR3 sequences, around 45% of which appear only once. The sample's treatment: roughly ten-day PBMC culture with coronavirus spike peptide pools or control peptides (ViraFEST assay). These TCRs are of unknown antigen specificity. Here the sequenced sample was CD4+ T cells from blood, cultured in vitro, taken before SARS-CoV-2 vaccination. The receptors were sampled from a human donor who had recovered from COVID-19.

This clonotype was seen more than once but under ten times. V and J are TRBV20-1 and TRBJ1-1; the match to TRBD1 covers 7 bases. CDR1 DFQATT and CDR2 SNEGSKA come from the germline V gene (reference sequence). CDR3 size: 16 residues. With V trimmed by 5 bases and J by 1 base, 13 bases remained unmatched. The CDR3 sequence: CSAGGGGFPRNTEAFF. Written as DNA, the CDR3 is TGCAGTGCTGGAGGGGGCGGTTTCCCTCGGAACACTGAAGCTTTCTTT.

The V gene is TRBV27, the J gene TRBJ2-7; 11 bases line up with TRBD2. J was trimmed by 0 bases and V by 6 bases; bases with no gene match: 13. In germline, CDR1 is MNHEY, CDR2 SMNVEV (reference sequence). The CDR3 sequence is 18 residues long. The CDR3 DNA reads TGTGCCAGCAGAGACAGGGTGTCTAGCGGGGGGAGCTCCTACGAGCAGTACTTC. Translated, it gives CASRDRVSSGGSSYEQYF.

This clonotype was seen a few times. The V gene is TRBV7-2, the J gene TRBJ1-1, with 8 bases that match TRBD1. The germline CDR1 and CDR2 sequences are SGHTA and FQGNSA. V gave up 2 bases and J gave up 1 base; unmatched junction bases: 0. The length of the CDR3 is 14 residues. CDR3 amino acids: CASSLQGANTEAFF. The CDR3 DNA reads TGTGCCAGCAGCTTACAGGGGGCGAACACTGAAGCTTTCTTT.

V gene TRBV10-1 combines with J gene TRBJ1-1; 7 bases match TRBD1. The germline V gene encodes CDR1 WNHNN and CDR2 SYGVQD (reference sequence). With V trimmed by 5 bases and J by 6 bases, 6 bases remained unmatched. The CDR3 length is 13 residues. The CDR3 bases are TGCGCCAGCAGTAAAGACAGGGTGGCTGAAGCTTTCTTT. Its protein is CASSKDRVAEAFF.

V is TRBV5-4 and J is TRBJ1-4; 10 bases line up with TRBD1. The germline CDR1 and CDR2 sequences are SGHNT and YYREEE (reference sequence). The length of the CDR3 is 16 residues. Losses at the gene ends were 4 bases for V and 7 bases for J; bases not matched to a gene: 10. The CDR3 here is CASSMYRTGGTEKLFF. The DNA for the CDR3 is TGTGCCAGCAGCATGTACCGGACAGGGGGGACTGAAAAACTGTTTTTT.

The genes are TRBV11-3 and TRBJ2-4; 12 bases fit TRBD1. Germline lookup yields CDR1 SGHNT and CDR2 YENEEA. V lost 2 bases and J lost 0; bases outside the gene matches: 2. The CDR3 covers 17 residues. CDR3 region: CASSLPGQGAAKNIQYF. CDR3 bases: TGTGCCAGCAGCTTACCGGGACAGGGGGCAGCCAAAAACATTCAGTACTTC.

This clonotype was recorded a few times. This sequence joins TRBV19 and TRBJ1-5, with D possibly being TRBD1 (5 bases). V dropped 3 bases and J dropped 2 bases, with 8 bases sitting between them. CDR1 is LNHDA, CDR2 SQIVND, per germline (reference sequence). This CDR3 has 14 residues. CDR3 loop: CASSIVTGNQPQHF. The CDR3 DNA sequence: TGTGCCAGTAGTATCGTGACAGGCAATCAGCCCCAGCATTTT.

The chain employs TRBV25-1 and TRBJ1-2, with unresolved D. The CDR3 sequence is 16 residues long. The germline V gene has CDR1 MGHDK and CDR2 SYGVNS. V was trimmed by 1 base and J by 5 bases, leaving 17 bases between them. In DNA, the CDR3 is TGTGCCAGCAGTGAATCGTTTGGCAGTATCAGTTATGGCTACACCTTC. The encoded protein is CASSESFGSISYGYTF.

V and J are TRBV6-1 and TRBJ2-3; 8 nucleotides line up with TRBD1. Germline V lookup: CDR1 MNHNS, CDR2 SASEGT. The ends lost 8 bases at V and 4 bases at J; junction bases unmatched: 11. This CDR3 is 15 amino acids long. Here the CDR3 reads CASHRQGSMADTQYF. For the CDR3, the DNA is TGTGCCAGCCATCGACAGGGGAGTATGGCAGATACGCAGTATTTT.

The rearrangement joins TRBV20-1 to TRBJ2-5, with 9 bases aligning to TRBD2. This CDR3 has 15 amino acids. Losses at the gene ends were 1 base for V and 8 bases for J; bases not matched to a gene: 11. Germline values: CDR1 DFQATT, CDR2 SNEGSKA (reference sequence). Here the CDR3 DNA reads TGCAGTGCTAGAGCTGGCGGGAGGGCCCTTGACACCCAGTACTTC. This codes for CSARAGGRALDTQYF.

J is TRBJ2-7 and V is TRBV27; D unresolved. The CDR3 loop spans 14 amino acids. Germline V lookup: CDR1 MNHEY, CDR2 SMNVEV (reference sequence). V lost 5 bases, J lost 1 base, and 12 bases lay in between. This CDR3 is CASSPRRDSYEQYF. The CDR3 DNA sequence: TGTGCCAGCAGTCCTCGGAGAGATTCCTACGAGCAGTACTTC.

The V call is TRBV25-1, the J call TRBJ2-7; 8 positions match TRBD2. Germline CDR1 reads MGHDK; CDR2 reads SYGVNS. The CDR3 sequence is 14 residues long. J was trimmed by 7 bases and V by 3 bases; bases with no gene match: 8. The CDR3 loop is CASSDRLAGGEQYF. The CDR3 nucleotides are TGTGCCAGCAGTGATCGGCTAGCGGGTGGGGAGCAGTACTTC.

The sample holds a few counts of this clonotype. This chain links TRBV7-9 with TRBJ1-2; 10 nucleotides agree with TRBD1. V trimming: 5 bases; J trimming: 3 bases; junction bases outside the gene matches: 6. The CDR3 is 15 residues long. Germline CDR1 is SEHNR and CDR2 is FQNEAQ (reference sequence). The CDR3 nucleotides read TGTGCCAGCAGCCATCGGACAGGGGGGGACTATGGCTACACCTTC. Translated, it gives CASSHRTGGDYGYTF.

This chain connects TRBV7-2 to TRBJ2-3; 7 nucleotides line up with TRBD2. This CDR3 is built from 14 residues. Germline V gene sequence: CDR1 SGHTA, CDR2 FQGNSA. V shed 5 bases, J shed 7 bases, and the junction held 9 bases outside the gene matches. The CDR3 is CASSPRGGGNTQYF. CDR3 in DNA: TGTGCCAGCAGCCCCCGAGGCGGGGGTAATACGCAGTATTTT.

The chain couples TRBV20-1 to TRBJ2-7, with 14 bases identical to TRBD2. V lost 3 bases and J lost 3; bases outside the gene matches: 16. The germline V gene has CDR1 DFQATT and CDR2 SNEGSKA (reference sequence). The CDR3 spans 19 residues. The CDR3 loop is CSARALGLAGASLNYEQYF. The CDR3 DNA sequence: TGCAGTGCTAGGGCCCTGGGACTAGCGGGAGCGTCGCTGAACTACGAGCAGTACTTC.

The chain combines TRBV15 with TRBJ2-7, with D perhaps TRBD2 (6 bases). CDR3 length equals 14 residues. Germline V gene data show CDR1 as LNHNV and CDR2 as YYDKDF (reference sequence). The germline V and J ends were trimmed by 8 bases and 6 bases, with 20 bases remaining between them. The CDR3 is CATAPLGEEGEQYF. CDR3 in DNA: TGTGCCACCGCCCCGTTGGGGGAGGAAGGCGAGCAGTACTTC.

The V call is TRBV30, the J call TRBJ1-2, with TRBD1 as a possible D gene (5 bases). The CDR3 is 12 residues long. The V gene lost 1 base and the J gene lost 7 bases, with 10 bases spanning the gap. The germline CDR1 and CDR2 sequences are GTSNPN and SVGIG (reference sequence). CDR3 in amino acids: CAWSEGRAGYTF. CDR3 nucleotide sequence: TGTGCCTGGAGTGAGGGCAGGGCTGGCTACACCTTC.

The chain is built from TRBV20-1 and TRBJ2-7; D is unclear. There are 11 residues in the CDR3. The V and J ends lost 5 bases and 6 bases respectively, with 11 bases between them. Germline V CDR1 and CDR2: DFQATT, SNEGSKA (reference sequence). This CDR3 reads CSADITAEQYF. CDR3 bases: TGCAGTGCTGATATCACGGCCGAGCAGTACTTC.